These 28 T cell receptor beta chains originate from one sample sequenced in a study of T-cell memory formation after mild COVID-19. TCRdb processed the 5' RACE reads anew with MiXCR; each CDR3 protein has one entry. The repertoire has about 250,000 distinct CDR3 sequences, roughly 18% of them found once; the top ten carry under 25%. The sequenced sample consisted of PBMCs or a T cell subset sorted from them (not recorded which). These TCRs come from a young man who had mild COVID-19 (a few samples of this study predate the infection). Cell type and time point are not known.

This clonotype was detected a few times. The J gene is TRBJ1-5, the V gene TRBV27, with 8 nucleotides matching TRBD1. Per the germline V gene, CDR1 is MNHEY and CDR2 is SMNVEV (reference sequence). The length of the CDR3 is 15 residues. V lost 5 bases, J lost 7 bases, and 10 bases stayed unmatched. The CDR3 sequence is CASSPWTGYEQPQHF. The CDR3 DNA reads as TGTGCCAGCAGTCCGTGGACAGGGTACGAGCAGCCCCAGCATTTT.

Worth noting for this clonotype: A junction boundary mismatches the germline segment, possibly from a read error. The J gene is TRBJ2-1, the V gene TRBV9; the D gene is possibly TRBD1 (6 bases). The CDR3 is 13 amino acids. In germline, CDR1 is SGDLS, CDR2 YYNGEE. CDR3 residues: CARSVVGGLEQFF. The CDR3 coding sequence is TGTGCCAGAAGCGTAGTTGGGGGCTTAGAGCAGTTCTTC.

This clonotype was counted ten times or more. The chain couples TRBV29-1 to TRBJ1-2, with unresolved D. CDR3 length equals 14 residues. Trimming shortened V by 3 bases and J by 2 bases, and 13 bases separated the two germline ends. Germline V gene sequence: CDR1 SQVTM, CDR2 ANQGSEA. The DNA for the CDR3 is TGCAGCGTTGAGAAGCGGACCGTAAACTATGGCTACACCTTC. This codes for CSVEKRTVNYGYTF.

This clonotype was seen only a few times. The chain employs TRBV20-1 and TRBJ2-5; D unclear. V was trimmed by 3 bases and J by 5 bases, leaving 13 bases between them. This CDR3 has 13 amino acids. Germline V gene sequence: CDR1 DFQATT, CDR2 SNEGSKA (reference sequence). CDR3 nucleotides: TGCAGTGCTAGGTCCCTATGGGTCGAGACCCAGTACTTC. Its protein product is CSARSLWVETQYF.

This chain uses TRBV11-2 with TRBJ2-5; D gene uncertain. Germline values: CDR1 SGHAT, CDR2 FQNNGV. The CDR3 runs to 13 residues. V was clipped by 4 bases and J by 2 bases, with 8 bases between them. The chain's CDR3 is CASSSVRQETQYF. The DNA of the CDR3 is TGTGCCAGCAGCTCGGTGCGACAAGAGACCCAGTACTTC.

The chain has TRBV6-2 or TRBV6-3 and TRBJ1-1; D is unclear. V lost 5 bases to trimming and J lost 11 bases, with 12 bases between them. This CDR3 has 11 amino acids. Germline V lookup: CDR1 MNHEY, CDR2 SVGEGT. Written as DNA, the CDR3 is TGTGCCAGCAGTCGTACCGAGCGCGCTTTCTTT. Translating it yields CASSRTERAFF.

V gene TRBV30 combines with J gene TRBJ2-7, with D unclear. This CDR3 spans 11 amino acids. Germline lookup yields CDR1 GTSNPN and CDR2 SVGIG (reference sequence). Trimming shortened V by 2 bases and J by 3 bases, and 5 bases separated the two germline ends. The DNA for the CDR3 is TGTGCCTGGAGTCCGAACTACGAGCAGTACTTC. Amino acid sequence: CAWSPNYEQYF.

The chain has TRBV5-1 and TRBJ1-1; D is undetermined. Trimming cost V 0 bases and J 6 bases, with 12 bases left between them. This CDR3 comprises 14 residues. Germline V CDR1 and CDR2: SGHRS, YFSETQ. The CDR3 coding sequence is TGCGCCAGCAGCTTGGCAGGTTTCGGAGCTGAAGCTTTCTTT. This codes for CASSLAGFGAEAFF.

CDR3 protein: CASSLDRVSTGELFF. In DNA form, the CDR3 reads TGCGCCAGCAGCCTCGATCGGGTGAGCACCGGGGAGCTGTTTTTT. J is TRBJ2-2 and V is TRBV5-1, with no clear D. V was pared by 4 bases and J by 4 bases, with 14 bases between. CDR1 is SGHRS, CDR2 YFSETQ, per germline. The CDR3 has 15 residues.

This clonotype was detected ten times or more. V gene TRBV4-1 combines with J gene TRBJ2-6, with D tentatively TRBD1 or TRBD2 (5 bases each). Trimming stripped 6 bases from V and 0 bases from J, with 15 bases between. The CDR3 loop spans 17 amino acids. Germline V gene data show CDR1 as MGHRA and CDR2 as YSYEKL. CDR3 loop: CASRGDGYFSGANVLTF. The CDR3 bases are TGCGCCAGCAGGGGGGACGGCTACTTCTCTGGGGCCAACGTCCTGACTTTC.

This chain joins TRBV5-1 and TRBJ2-1, with 7 positions matching TRBD2. The V and J ends lost 1 base and 2 bases, in that order; junction bases with no gene match: 3. Germline assignment: CDR1 SGHRS and CDR2 YFSETQ. There are 15 residues in the CDR3. Here the CDR3 DNA reads TGCGCCAGCAGCTTGAGCGCGGGGGCCTACAATGAGCAGTTCTTC. As protein: CASSLSAGAYNEQFF.

The chain joins TRBV7-2 to TRBJ2-7; D gene unclear. CDR3 length: 12 residues. V lost 2 bases and J 2 bases, leaving 4 bases between the germline ends. Germline assignment: CDR1 SGHTA and CDR2 FQGNSA. CDR3 sequence reads: CASSLTPYEQYF. CDR3 nucleotide sequence: TGTGCCAGCAGCTTAACTCCCTACGAGCAGTACTTC.

This clonotype was seen a few times. The rearrangement links TRBV7-8 to TRBJ2-3; 10 bases line up with TRBD2. Unmatched junction bases numbered 4, after V lost 0 bases and J lost 7 bases. CDR3 length: 15 residues. In germline, CDR1 is SGHVS, CDR2 FQNEAQ. CDR3 nucleotide sequence: TGTGCCAGCAGCTTAGCCAGGACTAGCGGACATACGCAGTATTTT. This codes for CASSLARTSGHTQYF.

This clonotype has a handful of counts. The J gene is TRBJ1-2, the V gene TRBV12-3 or TRBV12-4; D is undetermined. The CDR3 runs to 13 residues. The germline V and J ends were trimmed by 6 bases and 3 bases, with 11 bases remaining between them. The CDR3 reads CASSLRTDYGYTF. CDR3 in DNA: TGTGCCAGCAGCCTGAGGACGGACTATGGCTACACCTTC.

The CDR3 region has the DNA TGTGCCAGCAGCGACCCGACCGTTTCGGTCCTCAACACTGAAGCTTTCTTT. Amino acid sequence: CASSDPTVSVLNTEAFF. V and J are TRBV2 and TRBJ1-1; D unclear. Trimming pared 6 bases from V and 2 bases from J, leaving 22 bases between. Germline loops: CDR1 SNHLY, CDR2 FYNNEI. This CDR3 has 17 residues.

The rearrangement links TRBV7-3 to TRBJ2-2; D unclear. The V end lost 5 bases, the J end lost 2 bases, and 15 bases lay between the germline ends. From germline, CDR1 is SGHTA and CDR2 FQGTGA. CDR3 length: 16 residues. In DNA, the CDR3 is TGTGCCAGCAGCCCCCTCGGGCAGCTTAACACCGGGGAGCTGTTTTTT. This translates into CASSPLGQLNTGELFF.

This clonotype was seen a few times. This chain links TRBV19 with TRBJ1-1, with a tentative D call TRBD1 (5 bases). The CDR3 is 14 residues long. Germline assignment: CDR1 LNHDA and CDR2 SQIVND (reference sequence). The V end was cut by 2 bases, the J end by 1 base, with 8 bases between. CDR3 bases: TGTGCCAGTAGTATATCGGGACCGAACACTGAAGCTTTCTTT. This sequence encodes CASSISGPNTEAFF.

In this sample, this clonotype turned up a few times. This chain joins TRBV7-8 and TRBJ1-2; D uncertain. The CDR3 is 14 amino acids. Germline CDR1 reads SGHVS; CDR2 reads FQNEAQ. V gave up 5 bases and J gave up 4 bases, with 14 bases separating them. DNA for the CDR3: TGTGCCAGCAGCCCACGCGAGGGCCTCTATGGCTACACCTTC. This gives the protein CASSPREGLYGYTF.

The chain combines TRBV5-1 with TRBJ2-3; D is undetermined. The ends were cut back, 0 bases at V and 6 bases at J, with 11 bases in the middle. CDR1 and CDR2 from the germline V gene are SGHRS and YFSETQ. The CDR3 has 14 amino acids. CDR3: CASSLGMAPDTQYF. For the CDR3, the DNA is TGCGCCAGCAGCTTGGGGATGGCGCCGGATACGCAGTATTTT.

This clonotype has a handful of counts. The V call is TRBV12-3 or TRBV12-4, the J call TRBJ1-5; a weak D match, TRBD1 (6 bases). The CDR3 covers 15 residues. V was cut by 3 bases and J by 2 bases, with 11 bases left in between. The CDR3 loop reads CASSFGGRGNQPQHF. In nucleotides, the CDR3 is TGTGCCAGCAGTTTTGGGGGCAGGGGCAATCAGCCCCAGCATTTT.

The chain carries TRBV9 and TRBJ1-1, with unresolved D. The CDR3 loop spans 15 amino acids. V shed 0 bases and J shed 0 bases, with 9 bases lying between them. Germline-derived CDR1 and CDR2 are SGDLS and YYNGEE. CDR3: CASSVGGSLNTEAFF. CDR3 in DNA: TGTGCCAGCAGCGTAGGAGGGTCCTTGAACACTGAAGCTTTCTTT.

This chain joins TRBV7-9 and TRBJ2-3; 11 nucleotides agree with TRBD2. V was pared by 5 bases and J by 4 bases, with 14 bases of the junction left unmatched. This CDR3 has 18 residues. The germline gives CDR1 SEHNR, CDR2 FQNEAQ (reference sequence). This CDR3 reads CASSTRWGGLAVADTQYF. The CDR3 nucleotides are TGTGCCAGCAGCACGCGGTGGGGGGGACTAGCGGTCGCAGATACGCAGTATTTT. The full variable domain, its missing parts supplied by reference TRBV7-9 and TRBJ2-3, is DTGVSQNPRHKITKRGQNVTFRCDPISEHNRLYWYRQTLGQGPEFLTYFQNEAQLEKSRLLSDRFSAERPKGSFSTLEIQRTEQGDSAMYLCASSTRWGGLAVADTQYFGPGTRLTVL.

The chain couples TRBV20-1 to TRBJ2-7; 9 nucleotides align to TRBD1. V was clipped by 1 base and J by 2 bases; unmatched bases: 3. The CDR3 sequence is 14 residues long. Germline CDR1 reads DFQATT; CDR2 reads SNEGSKA (reference sequence). The DNA of the CDR3 is TGCAGTGCTAGAGCCCACAGGGGGCCCTACGAGCAGTACGTC. Translated: CSARAHRGPYEQYV.

This clonotype was seen a few times. J is TRBJ2-7 and V is TRBV21-1. TRBV21-1 counts as a pseudogene. The length of the CDR3 is 15 residues. CDR3 loop: CASSTSYRSSYEQYV. The CDR3 DNA follows: TGTGCCAGCAGCACATCCTACCGGAGCTCCTACGAGCAGTACGTC.

V usage is TRBV12-5 and J usage is TRBJ1-5; perhaps TRBD1 as D (5 bases). The V gene's germline CDR1 is LGHNT and CDR2 FRNRAP. Between the trimmed V and J ends, which lost 2 bases and 0 bases, there was a span of 17 bases. CDR3 length: 18 amino acids. The DNA of the CDR3 is TGTGCTAGTGGTTTGATCCTCCGGGGGGTTGGTAGCAATCAGCCCCAGCATTTT. Translated, it gives CASGLILRGVGSNQPQHF.

The rearrangement links TRBV19 to TRBJ2-1; TRBD1 agrees at 9 bases. Germline CDR1 is LNHDA and CDR2 is SQIVND (reference sequence). V was pared by 7 bases and J by 7 bases, with 11 bases of the junction left unmatched. The CDR3 loop spans 15 amino acids. CDR3 DNA sequence: TGTGCCAGTATTCCTCCGGGACAGGGAGATAATGAGCAGTTCTTC. Protein: CASIPPGQGDNEQFF. The variable domain in full, with the rest retrieved from reference TRBV19 and TRBJ2-1, is DGGITQSPKYLFRKEGQNVTLSCEQNLNHDAMYWYRQDPGQGLRLIYYSQIVNDFQKGDIAEGYSVSREKKESFPLTVTSAQKNPTAFYLCASIPPGQGDNEQFFGPGTRLTVL.

In its sample, this clonotype was seen a few times. The chain joins TRBV7-9 to TRBJ1-2; the match to TRBD1 covers 7 bases. This CDR3 comprises 15 residues. The junction had 8 bases not matched to a gene; V was cut back by 5 bases and J by 2 bases. The germline V gene encodes CDR1 SEHNR and CDR2 FQNEAQ (reference sequence). The CDR3 spells CASSPLGTENYGYTF. CDR3 coding DNA: TGTGCCAGCAGCCCTCTCGGGACAGAGAACTATGGCTACACCTTC.

The chain links TRBV4-2 to TRBJ2-5, with D uncertain. CDR1 and CDR2 from the germline V gene are LGHNA and YNFKEQ. The CDR3 has 14 residues. V was shortened by 1 base and J by 2 bases, with 8 bases between the two germline ends. Here the CDR3 reads CASSQVQQQETQYF. Here the CDR3 DNA reads TGTGCCAGCAGCCAAGTCCAGCAGCAAGAGACCCAGTACTTC.